Following are 18 T cell receptor beta chains from one sample sequenced in a study of blood T cells in healthy people across ages. A second PCR, run for about 6 to 11 cycles, used a sample-barcoded 5' primer plus a J-beta primer mix. TCRdb reanalysed the 5' RACE reads using MiXCR and keeps one entry per CDR3 protein. The profile covers about 840,000 distinct CDR3 sequences, with about 28% appearing a single time and roughly 10% taken by the ten largest. This sample also belongs to another study, concerning T cells of mothers and their children.

The specimen was blood. The receptor set was obtained from a woman in her thirties or forties in good health.

The chain couples TRBV2 to TRBJ2-1, with D perhaps given as TRBD1 or TRBD2 (6 bases each). The CDR3 runs to 13 residues. Germline V gene lookup returns CDR1 SNHLY and CDR2 FYNNEI. The germline V and J ends were trimmed by 6 bases and 2 bases, with 8 bases remaining between them. CDR3 in amino acids: CASSGGTYNEQFF. CDR3 nucleotide sequence: TGTGCCAGCAGCGGGGGCACCTACAATGAGCAGTTCTTC.

The chain couples TRBV12-3 or TRBV12-4 to TRBJ2-1; weak D call: TRBD1 (5 bases). This CDR3 region has 17 residues. V was cut by 4 bases and J by 0 bases, with 16 bases left in between. For the CDR3, the DNA is TGTGCCAGCAGTTACAGGACAACGGTCTCCTCCTACAATGAGCAGTTCTTC. It encodes CASSYRTTVSSYNEQFF.

This clonotype was seen at least ten times. The gene calls are TRBV12-3 or TRBV12-4 and TRBJ1-2, with 10 positions matching TRBD1. The CDR3 is 16 amino acids. The ends lost 7 bases at V and 4 bases at J; junction bases unmatched: 12. The CDR3 nucleotides are TGTGCCAGCACCCGCGCCGGGGGACAGGGGTCCTATGGCTACACCTTC. Translating it yields CASTRAGGQGSYGYTF.

The V gene is TRBV9, the J gene TRBJ1-1, with D hard to call. This CDR3 region has 13 residues. In germline, CDR1 is SGDLS, CDR2 YYNGEE. Trimming cost V 1 base and J 7 bases, with 11 bases left between them. The CDR3 reads CASSVSAGGEAFF. CDR3 sequence (DNA): TGTGCCAGCAGCGTATCGGCAGGAGGTGAAGCTTTCTTT.

This clonotype has just a few counts. The V gene is TRBV20-1, the J gene TRBJ1-6; a possible D gene is TRBD1 (5 bases). Looked up from germline, CDR1 is DFQATT and CDR2 is SNEGSKA (reference sequence). The CDR3 loop spans 13 amino acids. The ends were cut back, 6 bases at V and 3 bases at J, with 9 bases in the middle. The CDR3 DNA reads TGCAGTGCCCGGGACGGCTATAATTCACCCCTCCACTTT. Protein: CSARDGYNSPLHF.

This clonotype appeared a few times. The V call is TRBV20-1, the J call TRBJ2-1; 8 bases agree with TRBD1. V gave up 0 bases and J gave up 6 bases; unmatched junction bases: 4. The CDR3 runs 14 residues. Germline-derived CDR1 and CDR2 are DFQATT and SNEGSKA (reference sequence). Here the CDR3 DNA reads TGCAGTGCTAGAGACAGGGGGCCGAGCAATGAGCAGTTCTTC. This sequence encodes CSARDRGPSNEQFF.

The sample holds a few counts of this clonotype. The chain joins TRBV7-3 to TRBJ1-6; maybe TRBD1 (5 bases). V shed 3 bases and J shed 9 bases, with 9 bases lying between them. This CDR3 has 13 residues. Germline-derived CDR1 and CDR2 are SGHTA and FQGTGA. CDR3 amino acids: CASSFGGGSPLHF. In nucleotides, the CDR3 is TGTGCCAGCAGCTTCGGGGGGGGTTCACCCCTCCACTTT.

Comments on this clonotype: The CDR3 does not close with the conserved phenylalanine or tryptophan, likely indicating a read error. The chain carries TRBV20-1 and TRBJ2-2, with no clear D. V lost 2 bases and J lost 4, with 8 bases in between. This CDR3 has 13 residues. CDR1 is DFQATT, CDR2 SNEGSKA, per germline (reference sequence). CDR3 DNA: TGCAGTGCTAGACCCGTCGGCACCGGGGAGCTGTTTGTT. Its translation: CSARPVGTGELFV.

This clonotype was seen many times. The chain has TRBV5-1 and TRBJ2-1; 9 nucleotides align to TRBD1. V lost 4 bases and J lost 7; bases outside the gene matches: 6. The V gene's germline CDR1 is SGHRS and CDR2 YFSETQ. The CDR3 totals 14 residues. The chain's CDR3 is CASSPTGGSNEQFF. CDR3 DNA sequence: TGCGCCAGCAGCCCTACAGGGGGCTCTAATGAGCAGTTCTTC.

The chain recombines TRBV5-5 with TRBJ1-2, with D hard to call. The ends were cut back, 6 bases at V and 0 bases at J, with 12 bases in the middle. This CDR3 is 14 amino acids long. Germline V CDR1 and CDR2: SGHKS, YYEKEE (reference sequence). The DNA for the CDR3 is TGTGCCAGCATCCTGATGGCTCCTAACTATGGCTACACCTTC. Amino acids: CASILMAPNYGYTF.

The V call is TRBV6-2 or TRBV6-3, the J call TRBJ2-1; 10 nucleotides line up with TRBD2. CDR1 is MNHEY, CDR2 SVGEGT, per germline. J lost 0 bases, V lost 4 bases, and 3 bases had no gene match. The CDR3 runs to 16 residues. The CDR3 loop is CASSSSGGGSYNEQFF. In nucleotides, the CDR3 is TGTGCCAGCAGTTCAAGCGGGGGGGGCTCCTACAATGAGCAGTTCTTC.

The DNA for the CDR3 is TGTGCCAGCAGTTTAAGCGGATATGCGCAGTATTTT. It yields the protein CASSLSGYAQYF. V usage is TRBV12-3 or TRBV12-4 and J usage is TRBJ2-3; D is perhaps TRBD2 (5 bases). Trimming removed 2 bases from V and 10 bases from J, with 10 bases in between. CDR3 length equals 12 residues.

This clonotype was counted many times. V usage is TRBV7-3 and J usage is TRBJ2-5; D is perhaps TRBD1 or TRBD2 (7 bases each). V lost 5 bases, J lost 3 bases, and 16 bases lay in between. The germline gives CDR1 SGHTA, CDR2 FQGTGA. This CDR3 spans 15 amino acids. CDR3 sequence reads: CASSPRGGPEETQYF. CDR3 in DNA: TGTGCCAGCAGCCCCAGGGGGGGGCCAGAAGAGACCCAGTACTTC.

This clonotype was counted between two and nine times. At one boundary the junction diverges from the germline segment, which might be a read error. The rearrangement joins TRBV4-3 to TRBJ2-7; a possible D gene is TRBD1 (6 bases). The germline V gene has CDR1 LGHNA and CDR2 YSLEER. The length of the CDR3 is 16 residues. In DNA form, the CDR3 reads TGCGCCAGCAGCCACCTATCCGGGACAAGATCCTACGGGCAGTACTTC. Protein: CASSHLSGTRSYGQYF.

The V gene is TRBV27, the J gene TRBJ1-1; 7 bases fit TRBD1. Germline CDR1 MNHEY, CDR2 SMNVEV (reference sequence). Trimming cost V 6 bases and J 7 bases; bases outside gene matches: 17. This CDR3 comprises 16 residues. The CDR3 loop reads CASSLHWSRGRLEAFF. DNA for the CDR3: TGTGCCAGCAGCCTCCATTGGTCCAGGGGGAGGCTTGAAGCTTTCTTT.

The V gene is TRBV29-1, the J gene TRBJ2-3; no clear D gene. The CDR3 totals 13 residues. Trimming took 4 bases from V and 4 from J, leaving 12 bases between them. Germline lookup yields CDR1 SQVTM and CDR2 ANQGSEA. CDR3 DNA sequence: TGCAGCGTTGCCCTCACGGTGGCAGATACGCAGTATTTT. It is translated as CSVALTVADTQYF.

This clonotype showed up many times. The chain couples TRBV5-1 to TRBJ1-6, with 7 bases lining up with TRBD1. Trimming took 0 bases from V and 9 from J; bases not matched to a gene: 3. This CDR3 spans 14 amino acids. The germline V gene has CDR1 SGHRS and CDR2 YFSETQ. The CDR3 region has the DNA TGCGCCAGCAGCTTGGAAGGGGGCGGTTCACCCCTCCACTTT. It is translated as CASSLEGGGSPLHF. The full variable domain, in which reference TRBV5-1 and TRBJ1-6 provide the parts outside the CDR3, is KAGVTQTPRYLIKTRGQQVTLSCSPISGHRSVSWYQQTPGQGLQFLFEYFSETQRNKGNFPGRFSGRQFSNSRSEMNVSTLELGDSALYLCASSLEGGGSPLHFGNGTRLTVT.

This clonotype has just a few counts. A junction boundary mismatches the germline segment, possibly from a read error. The gene calls are TRBV18 and TRBJ2-6, with D possibly being TRBD1 (6 bases). The V gene's germline CDR1 is KGHSH and CDR2 LQKENI. This CDR3 comprises 18 residues. In DNA form, the CDR3 reads TGTGTCAGCTCACCATCATCGGGACAAACCTCTGGGGCCAACGTCCTGACTTTC. It is translated as CVSSPSSGQTSGANVLTF.